This T cell receptor (beta chain) was sequenced for a study of response to subunit inactivated influenza vaccine. This clonotype was picked up a small number of times. V was shortened by 10 bases and J by 2 bases, with 9 bases between the two germline ends. Germline V gene sequence: CDR1 MNHEY, CDR2 SVGEGT. The CDR3 runs to 12 residues. From the RT-PCR reads, TCRdb called clonotypes with MiXCR, one entry per CDR3 protein. The repertoire holds about 800,000 distinct CDR3 sequences, with roughly 20% as singletons. This sample comprised PBMCs from blood, obtained about 5 days after vaccination. The chain has TRBV6-2 or TRBV6-3 and TRBJ2-1; D call uncertain. The TCR sequence derives from a man aged 45 to 65 who received an inactivated influenza vaccine. CDR3 DNA: TGTGCCACTGGCCGCGCCTACAATGAGCAGTTCTTC. Translating gives CATGRAYNEQFF.